Listed below are T cell receptor beta chains from one sample, sequenced in a study of shared clonotypes between healthy human individuals. Method: immunoSEQ multiplex PCR; TCRdb's copy keeps in-frame clones and lacks some. The sample holds approximately 470,000 clones, roughly 80% seen once. The sample taken for sequencing was PBMCs. These TCRs come from a middle-aged woman in good health. Some clones in this sample may be carry-over from other donors' samples. The CDR3 runs from the conserved cysteine through the conserved F or W. A D gene is named only where the DNA matches it firmly. Size tells how often a clone was seen (once, few, many) or the class of an expanded clone, and some rows leave it out.

d_call j_call clone_size v_call cdr3_nt cdr3_aa
TRBD2 TRBJ2-7 - TRBV5-1 TGCGCCAGCAGCCACTCCGGGACTAGCGGGAGCTACGAGCAGTACTTC CASSHSGTSGSYEQYF
TRBD1 TRBJ1-1 - TRBV30 TGTGCCTGGAGTGTACAGACAGGGGCGCCGTATACGACGAACACTGAAGCTTTCTTT CAWSVQTGAPYTTNTEAFF
- TRBJ2-7 once TRBV6-5 TGTGCCAGCAGCCCCACCGGCGAGGGTTGGGAGCAGTACTTC CASSPTGEGWEQYF
TRBD2 TRBJ2-3 - TRBV9 TGTGCCAGCAGCGTAGCGGGAGGACAAACAGATACGCAGTATTTT CASSVAGGQTDTQYF
TRBD2 TRBJ2-1 - TRBV9 TGTGCCAGCAGGGGAGCGGGAGATTCCTACAATGAGCAGTTCTTC CASRGAGDSYNEQFF
- TRBJ1-2 - TRBV7-9 TGTGCCAGCAGCTTGCGGGAGGTGTATGGCTACACCTTC CASSLREVYGYTF
TRBD1 TRBJ2-5 - TRBV5-1 TGCGCCAGCAGCTTGGATGGGACAGGGTTACAGACCCAGTACTTC CASSLDGTGLQTQYF
TRBD2 TRBJ2-1 - TRBV7-2 TGTGCCAGCAGCTTAGAGGAGCGGGAGTACAATGAGCAGTTCTTC CASSLEEREYNEQFF
TRBD1 TRBJ1-2 once TRBV5-1 TGCGCCAGCAGCTTGGGACAGGGGGCGTCTGGCTACACCTTC CASSLGQGASGYTF
TRBD1 TRBJ2-5 - TRBV5-1 TGCGCCAGCAGCTGGTCAGGGGACAGGGAGGAGACCCAGTACTTC CASSWSGDREETQYF
TRBD2 TRBJ2-5 once TRBV4-3 TGCGCCAGCAGCCCCCGGGTAGCGGGAGGTGAGCAGTACTTC CASSPRVAGGEQYF
- TRBJ1-2 - TRBV5-1 TGCGCCAGCAGCTCGACGAGAGGGGACTATGGCTACACCTTC CASSSTRGDYGYTF
- TRBJ2-3 - TRBV4-3 TGCGCCAGCAGCTCAGGACAGTATTGGACAGATACGCAGTATTTT CASSSGQYWTDTQYF
TRBD1 TRBJ2-4 - TRBV2 TGTGCCAGCAGCCAACAGGGGGCCGGAAACATTCAGTACTTC CASSQQGAGNIQYF
- TRBJ2-2 - TRBV11-2 TGTGCCAGCAGCCTCTCGGCGGGTAACGTGAACACCGGGGAGCTGTTTTTT CASSLSAGNVNTGELFF
- TRBJ2-3 few TRBV6-1 TGTGCCAGCAGTGAAGGGGCTGGCAGCGCAGATACGCAGTATTTT CASSEGAGSADTQYF
TRBD2 TRBJ2-1 - TRBV2 TGTGCCAGCAGTCTTAGCGGGAGAACCTACAATGAGCAGTTCTTC CASSLSGRTYNEQFF
- TRBJ1-5 - TRBV7-9 TGTGCCAGCAGCCAAGGGGACGGTCAGCCCCAGCATTTT CASSQGDGQPQHF
TRBD2 TRBJ2-2 - TRBV25-1 TGTGCCAGCACCCCAGCGGGGTACGGGGAGCTGTTTTTT CASTPAGYGELFF
TRBD2 TRBJ2-1 - TRBV18 TGTGCCAGCTCACCAACAGGAGGAGCGGGGGGATACAATGAGCAGTTCTTC CASSPTGGAGGYNEQFF
- TRBJ2-5 - TRBV5-1 TGTGCCAGCAGCGGACCGGGATCGCAAGAGACCCAGTACTTC CASSGPGSQETQYF
TRBD2 TRBJ2-1 - TRBV7-8 TGTGCCAGCAGCCCAAAGACTAGCGGGGCCTACAATGAGCAGTTCTTC CASSPKTSGAYNEQFF
- TRBJ1-1 - TRBV18 TGTGCCAGCTCACCAACTCCCGGGGGGTCTGAAGCTTTCTTT CASSPTPGGSEAFF
- TRBJ1-3 - TRBV7-2 TGTGCCAGCAGCCCAATCGGGACTTTCTCTGGAAACACCATATATTTT CASSPIGTFSGNTIYF
- TRBJ2-7 - TRBV10-3 TGTGCCATCAGTGAGAGGGACACTTCCTACGAGCAGTACTTC CAISERDTSYEQYF
- TRBJ1-4 - TRBV7-9 TGTGCCAGCAGCTTAAGGTACAATGAAAAACTGTTTTTT CASSLRYNEKLFF
TRBD2 TRBJ2-5 - TRBV5-6 TGTGCCAGCAGCCGCTTAGCGGGAGTGGGGGAGACCCAGTACTTC CASSRLAGVGETQYF
- TRBJ1-1 - TRBV18 TGTGCCAGCTCACCGGGGGACGCGAACACTGAAGCTTTCTTT CASSPGDANTEAFF
TRBD1 TRBJ1-2 - TRBV5-4 TGTGCCAGCAGCTGGGATGGACAGGGGACAAACTATGGCTACACCTTC CASSWDGQGTNYGYTF
TRBD2 TRBJ2-3 - TRBV10-1 TGCGCCAGCAGTCGTTCGTACGCGGGGGGGTCAGATACGCAGTATTTT CASSRSYAGGSDTQYF
- TRBJ1-4 - TRBV5-6 TGTGCCAGCAGCTTGGCCCTGGGGGGGAGTGAAAAACTGTTTTTT CASSLALGGSEKLFF
TRBD1 TRBJ1-2 - TRBV19 TGTGCCAGTAGTAACCGGGACAGGGGGCGCGGTTCCTATGGCTACACCTTC CASSNRDRGRGSYGYTF
TRBD1 TRBJ1-2 - TRBV5-4 TGTGCCAGCAGCCAAGACAGGGGTGCCTATGGCTACACCTTC CASSQDRGAYGYTF
- TRBJ1-4 few TRBV7-2 TGTGCCAGCAGCTTCCAGGGAACAACTAATGAAAAACTGTTTTTT CASSFQGTTNEKLFF
TRBD2 TRBJ2-5 - TRBV7-2 TGTGCCAGCAGCTTGTTCATAGCGGGAGTGCAAGAGACCCAGTACTTC CASSLFIAGVQETQYF
- TRBJ2-1 - TRBV5-1 TGCGCCAGCAGCTTGGATTCCTCCTACAATGAGCAGTTCTTC CASSLDSSYNEQFF
- TRBJ2-5 - TRBV18 TGTGCCAGCTCACCACCCTGGACTACGCAAGAGACCCAGTACTTC CASSPPWTTQETQYF
- TRBJ2-2 - TRBV7-2 TGTGCCAGCAGCTTCGGGAACAGGGACACCGGGGAGCTGTTTTTT CASSFGNRDTGELFF
- TRBJ2-1 - TRBV15 TGTGCCACCAGCAGACGCCAGGGGTCATACAATGAGCAGTTCTTC CATSRRQGSYNEQFF
TRBD1 TRBJ2-7 - TRBV18 TGTGCCAGCTCTCGCGACAGGGATGACGAGCAGTACTTC CASSRDRDDEQYF
TRBD2 TRBJ2-1 many TRBV27 TGTGCCAGCAGTCCACTAGCGGGAGGGCTGAGCAATGAGCAGTTCTTC CASSPLAGGLSNEQFF
TRBD1 TRBJ1-4 - TRBV7-8 TGTGCCAGCAGCTTAGGGACAGGGACAGTCCGCCGTTTCGGTAATGAAAAACTGTTTTTT CASSLGTGTVRRFGNEKLFF
- TRBJ2-7 few TRBV6-1 TGTGCCAGCAATGGGGCGGGACAGTTGCCCTACGAGCAGTACTTC CASNGAGQLPYEQYF
- TRBJ2-7 - TRBV7-6 TGTGCCAGCAGCGCTAGGGTGGGGGCAGGGCCAACCTACGAGCAGTACTTC CASSARVGAGPTYEQYF
TRBD1 TRBJ2-7 - TRBV11-2 TGTGCCAGCAGCCTCGAAAGGGACAGATTCTACGAGCAGTACTTC CASSLERDRFYEQYF
TRBD2 TRBJ2-5 - TRBV5-1 TGCGCCAGCAGCTCCGGACTAGCGGGAGACACAAGAGGGGAGACCCAGTACTTC CASSSGLAGDTRGETQYF
TRBD1 TRBJ2-5 - TRBV29-1 TGCAGCGACCGGGACAGAGTGAGAGAGACCCAGTACTTC CSDRDRVRETQYF
TRBD1 TRBJ2-7 many TRBV5-4 TGTGCCAGCAGCTTGGGACAGGGCAACGAGCAGTACTTC CASSLGQGNEQYF
TRBD1 TRBJ1-2 few TRBV19 TGTGCCAGTAGCACAGGGGCACGGGATGGCTACACCTTC CASSTGARDGYTF
- TRBJ2-7 - TRBV28 TGTGCCAGCAGTAGGGACCGACTCCCTTACGAGCAGTACTTC CASSRDRLPYEQYF
- TRBJ2-3 - TRBV9 TGTGCCAGCAGCGTAAGAGGGGAAGATACGCAGTATTTT CASSVRGEDTQYF
TRBD1 TRBJ2-7 - TRBV14 TGTGCCAGCAGCCAAGGGACAGGACCCTACGAGCAGTACTTC CASSQGTGPYEQYF
- TRBJ1-5 - TRBV2 TGTGCCAGCAGGCCGGGGGCCAATCAGCCCCAGCATTTT CASRPGANQPQHF
- TRBJ1-1 - TRBV28 TGTGCCAGCAAACTCACTTCGGAGGGCACTGAAGCTTTCTTT CASKLTSEGTEAFF
TRBD2 TRBJ2-2 once TRBV2 TGTGCCAGCAGTGTTAGTAGCGGGAGGGTCGGCACCGGGGAGCTGTTTTTT CASSVSSGRVGTGELFF